The 32 T cell receptor beta chains in this list originate from one sample, sequenced in a study of T cell responses to AZD1222 COVID-19 vaccine. Repertoires were generated with immunoSEQ multiplex PCR, while TCRdb's copy carries only in-frame clones and drops some. Altogether more than 100,000 clones are present, roughly 92% being singletons, with the ten largest covering approximately 1.7%. The specimen comprised peripheral blood, sampled on day 0 of AZD1222 vaccination. The receptors here all came from an adult in good health.

The chain recombines TRBV7-9 with TRBJ2-5, with 13 bases matching TRBD2. V lost 7 bases and J lost 5; bases outside the gene matches: 1. The CDR3 spans 13 residues. Per the germline V gene, CDR1 is SEHNR and CDR2 is FQNEAQ (reference sequence). CDR3 amino acids: CASKTSGRETQYF. The DNA of the CDR3 is TGTGCCAGCAAGACTAGCGGGAGGGAGACCCAGTACTTC.

The rearrangement links TRBV19 to TRBJ2-7, with D unclear. The V end was cut by 10 bases, the J end by 6 bases, with 7 bases between. The CDR3 contains 9 residues. Germline V gene lookup returns CDR1 LNHDA and CDR2 SQIVND (reference sequence). The CDR3 DNA reads TGTGCCACCCTCCCCGAGCAGTACGTC. It translates to CATLPEQYV.

This sequence joins TRBV7-3 and TRBJ2-2; D is ambiguous. V lost 5 bases and J lost 6, with 10 bases in between. Germline CDR1 SGHTA, CDR2 FQGTGA. The CDR3 covers 13 residues. The CDR3 nucleotides are TGTGCCAGCAGCCTCCTCAGCCCCGGGGAGCTGTTTTTT. It codes for CASSLLSPGELFF.

The rearrangement uses TRBV6-1 and TRBJ2-3; TRBD2 agrees at 9 bases. The CDR3 covers 15 residues. V shed 2 bases and J 2 bases; nucleotides not matched to a gene: 2. Germline CDR1 and CDR2: MNHNS and SASEGT. The CDR3 loop is CASSELAGSTDTQYF. CDR3 bases: TGTGCCAGCAGTGAACTAGCGGGGTCCACAGATACGCAGTATTTT.

The CDR3 spells CAWSRARTEAFF. The CDR3 bases are TGTGCCTGGAGTCGGGCGCGCACTGAAGCTTTCTTT. The V gene is TRBV30, the J gene TRBJ1-1; D is uncertain. Trimming removed 2 bases from V and 4 bases from J, with 8 bases in between. Germline assignment: CDR1 GTSNPN and CDR2 SVGIG (reference sequence). CDR3 length equals 12 residues.

This chain joins TRBV3-1 (or the pseudogene TRBV3-2) and TRBJ1-1; D is unclear. In germline, CDR1 is LGHDT, CDR2 YNNKEL (reference sequence). CDR3 length equals 11 residues. V lost 1 base, J lost 10 bases, and 7 bases lay in between. CDR3 region: CASSQGVGAFF. CDR3 DNA sequence: TGTGCCAGCAGCCAAGGGGTTGGAGCTTTCTTT.

This clone occurred once. The gene calls are TRBV19 and TRBJ1-1; D may be TRBD1 (5 bases). CDR1 and CDR2 from the germline V gene are LNHDA and SQIVND (reference sequence). This CDR3 region has 14 residues. Trimming took 3 bases from V and 1 from J, leaving 9 bases between them. The DNA for the CDR3 is TGTGCCAGTAGTATGGGGGGACCGAACACTGAAGCTTTCTTT. It translates to CASSMGGPNTEAFF.

The V gene is TRBV10-1, the J gene TRBJ1-1; D gene unclear. Per germline, CDR1 WNHNN and CDR2 SYGVQD (reference sequence). The V gene lost 0 bases and the J gene lost 1 base, with 6 bases spanning the gap. CDR3 size: 14 residues. DNA of the CDR3: TGCGCCAGCAGTGAGTCGGTCAGGAACACTGAAGCTTTCTTT. Protein sequence: CASSESVRNTEAFF.

This chain joins TRBV5-4 and TRBJ1-6, with 8 bases fitting TRBD1. The CDR3 totals 14 residues. The junction had 0 bases not matched to a gene; V was cut back by 0 bases and J by 7 bases. Germline loops: CDR1 SGHNT, CDR2 YYREEE (reference sequence). CDR3 bases: TGTGCCAGCAGCTTGGGGACAGGGAATTCACCCCTCCACTTT. Encoded protein: CASSLGTGNSPLHF. The complete variable domain, with remaining parts taken from reference TRBV5-4 and TRBJ1-6, reads ETGVTQSPTHLIKTRGQQVTLRCSSQSGHNTVSWYQQALGQGPQFIFQYYREEENGRGNFPPRFSGLQFPNYSSELNVNALELDDSALYLCASSLGTGNSPLHFGNGTRLTVT.

This clone was seen more than once but under ten times. The rearrangement uses TRBV7-9 and TRBJ1-4, with D uncertain. The CDR3 extends over 18 amino acids. The germline V gene encodes CDR1 SEHNR and CDR2 FQNEAQ (reference sequence). The germline V and J ends were trimmed by 2 bases and 4 bases, with 20 bases remaining between them. CDR3 sequence: CASSLIRSTRGDNEKLFF. Written as DNA, the CDR3 is TGTGCCAGCAGCTTAATAAGGAGTACCCGGGGTGATAATGAAAAACTGTTTTTT.

The gene calls are TRBV6-5 and TRBJ2-1, with 15 bases fitting TRBD2. This CDR3 region has 15 residues. The germline gives CDR1 MNHEY, CDR2 SVGAGI. The V segment lost 6 bases and the J segment 8 bases; nucleotides outside the gene matches: 5. CDR3 in amino acids: CASRRTSGGGHEQFF. CDR3 bases: TGTGCCAGCAGGCGGACTAGCGGGGGGGGGCATGAGCAGTTCTTC.

The chain employs TRBV6-5 and TRBJ2-2, with 8 positions matching TRBD2. The CDR3 runs to 16 residues. Germline values: CDR1 MNHEY, CDR2 SVGAGI. Trimming at V came to 4 bases and at J to 4 bases, leaving 8 bases not matched to a gene. The CDR3 here is CASSSLPGGATGELFF. The DNA of the CDR3 is TGTGCCAGCAGTTCCCTCCCCGGGGGGGCCACCGGGGAGCTGTTTTTT.

J is TRBJ2-1 and V is TRBV15; TRBD2 aligns across 15 bases. The CDR3 runs 18 residues. CDR1 and CDR2 (germline): LNHNV, YYDKDF (reference sequence). The J segment lost 5 bases and the V segment lost 1 base, leaving 6 bases of the junction unmatched. CDR3 nucleotide sequence: TGTGCCACCAGCAGAGGTTGGACTAGCGGGGGGGCCCACAATGAGCAGTTCTTC. Protein sequence: CATSRGWTSGGAHNEQFF.

The chain links TRBV9 to TRBJ2-7; TRBD2 matches at 7 bases. Germline V lookup: CDR1 SGDLS, CDR2 YYNGEE. V shed 2 bases and J 2 bases; nucleotides not matched to a gene: 7. The CDR3 spans 15 residues. The CDR3 region has the DNA TGTGCCAGCAGCGTTGGGGCGGGGGTAACCTACGAGCAGTACTTC. Translation gives CASSVGAGVTYEQYF.

The J gene is TRBJ1-5, the V gene TRBV6-2 or TRBV6-3; D is perhaps TRBD1 (6 bases). The V end was cut by 0 bases, the J end by 1 base, with 7 bases between. Germline lookup yields CDR1 MNHEY and CDR2 SVGEGT. The CDR3 is made up of 15 amino acids. In DNA form, the CDR3 reads TGTGCCAGCAGTTACTCGAGGGGGAGCAATCAGCCCCAGCATTTT. Translation: CASSYSRGSNQPQHF.

The rearrangement joins TRBV7-9 to TRBJ1-2, with TRBD1 identical over 7 bases. J gave up 6 bases and V 2 bases, and 6 bases lay outside the gene matches. CDR1 and CDR2 from the germline V gene are SEHNR and FQNEAQ (reference sequence). The CDR3 is made up of 14 amino acids. The CDR3: CASSLRGGADGYTF. The CDR3 coding sequence is TGTGCCAGCAGCTTACGAGGGGGCGCGGATGGCTACACCTTC.

J is TRBJ2-1 and V is TRBV2; D perhaps matches TRBD2 (7 bases). Germline V gene lookup returns CDR1 SNHLY and CDR2 FYNNEI. V dropped 4 bases and J dropped 4 bases, with 20 bases sitting between them. This CDR3 has 17 amino acids. This CDR3 reads CASSGGGLSPFYNEQFF. In DNA form, the CDR3 reads TGTGCCAGCAGTGGCGGGGGCCTATCTCCTTTTTACAATGAGCAGTTCTTC.

The genes are TRBV27 and TRBJ2-4, with D possibly called TRBD1 or TRBD2 (6 bases each). Trimming took off 6 bases at V and 0 bases at J, with 9 bases between the two ends. In germline, CDR1 is MNHEY, CDR2 SMNVEV (reference sequence). The CDR3 loop spans 14 amino acids. The CDR3 region is CASRQGLAKNIQYF. The DNA of the CDR3 is TGTGCCAGCAGACAGGGACTAGCCAAAAACATTCAGTACTTC.

V and J are TRBV13 and TRBJ1-1; D gene unclear. Looked up from germline, CDR1 is PRHDT and CDR2 is FYEKMQ (reference sequence). This CDR3 is built from 14 residues. Between the trimmed V and J ends, which lost 5 bases and 8 bases, there was a span of 18 bases. The CDR3 nucleotides are TGTGCCAGCAGCAAGAGAAAAGGGTGGCCGGAAGCTTTCTTT. Protein: CASSKRKGWPEAFF.

This sequence joins TRBV24-1 and TRBJ1-2; D perhaps matches TRBD1 (6 bases). CDR3 length: 13 amino acids. Germline lookup yields CDR1 KGHDR and CDR2 SFDVKD. The V and J ends lost 4 bases and 8 bases respectively, with 13 bases between them. CDR3 sequence: CATSELGAEGYTF. Written as DNA, the CDR3 is TGTGCCACCAGTGAATTGGGGGCGGAAGGCTACACCTTC.

V usage is TRBV6-1 and J usage is TRBJ1-4; weak D call: TRBD1 (5 bases). V was shortened by 1 base and J by 8 bases, with 11 bases between the two germline ends. This CDR3 contains 14 residues. CDR1 and CDR2 (germline): MNHNS, SASEGT. CDR3 residues: CASSEGAGPEKLFF. Here the CDR3 DNA reads TGTGCCAGCAGTGAAGGGGCAGGGCCCGAAAAACTGTTTTTT.

The genes are TRBV29-1 and TRBJ1-2, with 7 bases lining up with TRBD1. Germline assignment: CDR1 SQVTM and CDR2 ANQGSEA. V shed 0 bases and J 2 bases; nucleotides not matched to a gene: 6. This CDR3 spans 15 amino acids. Here the CDR3 reads CSVEDRQGGNYGYTF. Here the CDR3 DNA reads TGCAGCGTTGAAGATCGACAGGGTGGCAACTATGGCTACACCTTC.

The V and J genes are TRBV30 and TRBJ2-3; 9 bases line up with TRBD2. With 6 bases clipped from V and 0 bases from J, the junction kept 1 base outside the gene matches. The V gene's germline CDR1 is GTSNPN and CDR2 SVGIG (reference sequence). CDR3 size: 13 residues. The CDR3 here is CACLAGSTDTQYF. DNA of the CDR3: TGTGCCTGCCTAGCGGGGAGCACAGATACGCAGTATTTT.

CDR3 bases: TGCAGTGTCTACACCAACTATGGCTACACCTTC. This gives the protein CSVYTNYGYTF. V and J are TRBV20-1 and TRBJ1-2, with D hard to call. The CDR3 is 11 amino acids. With 7 bases removed from V and 2 bases from J, the gap between germline ends came to 8 bases. CDR1 DFQATT and CDR2 SNEGSKA come from the germline V gene (reference sequence).

This chain connects TRBV19 to TRBJ1-2; D is possibly TRBD1 (5 bases). Germline lookup yields CDR1 LNHDA and CDR2 SQIVND (reference sequence). The CDR3 covers 16 residues. Trimming took off 0 bases at V and 0 bases at J, with 11 bases between the two ends. Written as DNA, the CDR3 is TGTGCCAGTAGTATAGATTATGAAGGGGCTAACTATGGCTACACCTTC. This codes for CASSIDYEGANYGYTF. Complete variable domain (other parts from reference TRBV19 and TRBJ1-2): DGGITQSPKYLFRKEGQNVTLSCEQNLNHDAMYWYRQDPGQGLRLIYYSQIVNDFQKGDIAEGYSVSREKKESFPLTVTSAQKNPTAFYLCASSIDYEGANYGYTFGSGTRLTVV.

This chain links TRBV9 with TRBJ2-2, with no clear D. Deletions cut 3 bases from V and 6 bases from J, with 12 bases between. The CDR3 runs 14 residues. Germline CDR1 and CDR2: SGDLS and YYNGEE. The CDR3 region has the DNA TGTGCCAGCAGCGAAACTTCAGCAGCCGGGGAGCTGTTTTTT. Protein: CASSETSAAGELFF.

The chain combines TRBV5-1 with TRBJ2-1; 13 bases agree with TRBD2. There are 16 residues in the CDR3. Per the germline V gene, CDR1 is SGHRS and CDR2 is YFSETQ. V was clipped by 4 bases and J by 8 bases; unmatched bases: 9. DNA of the CDR3: TGCGCCAGCAGCCCTGGTGGGACTAGCGGGGTCCATGAGCAGTTCTTC. Its protein product is CASSPGGTSGVHEQFF. The full variable domain, in which reference TRBV5-1 and TRBJ2-1 provide the parts outside the CDR3, is KAGVTQTPRYLIKTRGQQVTLSCSPISGHRSVSWYQQTPGQGLQFLFEYFSETQRNKGNFPGRFSGRQFSNSRSEMNVSTLELGDSALYLCASSPGGTSGVHEQFFGPGTRLTVL.

This chain connects TRBV7-2 to TRBJ1-6; tentative D call: TRBD1 (6 bases). V was shortened by 0 bases and J by 7 bases, with 13 bases between the two germline ends. There are 16 residues in the CDR3. Germline V gene lookup returns CDR1 SGHTA and CDR2 FQGNSA. CDR3 coding DNA: TGTGCCAGCAGCTTAGCGCTGGGCAGGGGAAATTCACCCCTCCACTTT. It specifies CASSLALGRGNSPLHF.

The chain joins TRBV4-1 to TRBJ2-1; no definite D call. The ends were cut back, 4 bases at V and 5 bases at J, with 3 bases in the middle. Germline values: CDR1 MGHRA, CDR2 YSYEKL. This CDR3 spans 11 amino acids. The CDR3 region is CASSRDNEQFF. The CDR3 region has the DNA TGCGCCAGCAGCCGTGACAATGAGCAGTTCTTC.

The V and J genes are TRBV14 and TRBJ1-3, with a weak D call TRBD1 (6 bases). The V end lost 1 base, the J end lost 2 bases, and 9 bases lay between the germline ends. The CDR3 runs 15 residues. Germline assignment: CDR1 SGHDN and CDR2 FVKESK. The CDR3, as DNA: TGTGCCAGCAGCCAAGCTGCAGGGGCTGGAAACACCATATATTTT. Translated, it gives CASSQAAGAGNTIYF.

The CDR3 nucleotides read TGCGCCAGCAGCCAAGAAACCGGCAATCAGCCCCAGCATTTT. It specifies CASSQETGNQPQHF. The rearrangement links TRBV4-1 to TRBJ1-5; no definite D call. V lost 0 bases, J lost 2 bases, and 5 bases lay in between. The CDR3 spans 14 residues. Germline CDR1 reads MGHRA; CDR2 reads YSYEKL.

The chain uses TRBV2 and TRBJ1-2; the D is unclear. Trimming removed 3 bases from V and 6 bases from J, with 8 bases in between. This CDR3 contains 12 residues. Germline V gives CDR1 SNHLY, CDR2 FYNNEI. The CDR3 nucleotides read TGTGCCAGCAGTGAGGCAGTCGATGGCTACACCTTC. The encoded protein is CASSEAVDGYTF.